These T cell receptor beta chains were read from a single sample in a study of neoadjuvant anti-PD-1 for oral cavity cancer. Sequencing was performed with immunoSEQ multiplex PCR; in TCRdb, only in-frame clones are kept and a portion is missing. This sample carries 14,000 or so clones, roughly three fifths of them seen once, and the ten largest clones take 2.5% to 3%. The sample consisted of PBMCs, taken before nivolumab (anti-PD-1) treatment. These TCRs come from a person aged 35-79 years with oral cavity squamous cell carcinoma. Both conserved end residues are part of each CDR3. Each record gives: CDR3 length, clone size, D gene, J gene, V gene, CDR3 DNA, CDR3 protein. D genes are given only for firm matches. Only some rows state a clone size, as once, few, many or a class for expanded clones.

>14|NA|TRBD2|TRBJ2-3|TRBV6-5
TGTGCCAGCAGTTCTAGCGGGGGCACAGATACGCAGTATTTT
CASSSSGGTDTQYF
>13|once|TRBD1|TRBJ1-1|TRBV29-1
TGCAGCGCCTCGGGACAGGAGAACACTGAAGCTTTCTTT
CSASGQENTEAFF
>15|NA|NA|TRBJ1-1|TRBV11-2
TGTGCCAGCAGCTTAAGCCCAGGAGCGAACACTGAAGCTTTCTTT
CASSLSPGANTEAFF
>16|few|TRBD1|TRBJ1-1|TRBV5-1
TGCGCCAGCAGCCCGACAGGGGGAGTGATGAACACTGAAGCTTTCTTT
CASSPTGGVMNTEAFF
>11|NA|NA|TRBJ1-1|TRBV30
TGTGCCTGGAGTGTGGCCGGGATAGCTTTCTTT
CAWSVAGIAFF
>17|few|NA|TRBJ1-1|TRBV11-1
TGTGCCAGCAGCTTAAAAGGGACCTTCTTTACAAGCACTGAAGCTTTCTTT
CASSLKGTFFTSTEAFF
>13|few|NA|TRBJ2-4|TRBV29-1
TGCAGCGTTGGAAGTTCAACCAAAAACATTCAGTACTTC
CSVGSSTKNIQYF
>14|few|NA|TRBJ1-5|TRBV2
TGTGCCAGCGGCCAGGATGAAAGCAATCAGCCCCAGCATTTT
CASGQDESNQPQHF
>14|few|NA|TRBJ1-6|TRBV5-1
TGCGCCAGCAGCTTGACAGACCATAATTCACCCCTCCACTTT
CASSLTDHNSPLHF
>14|few|NA|TRBJ2-7|TRBV6-6
TGTGCCAGCAGTTACTCGGCGGGATACTACGAGCAGTACTTC
CASSYSAGYYEQYF
>15|NA|TRBD2|TRBJ2-7|TRBV5-1
TGCGCCAGCAGCTTGGAGGTGACTAGCCCCCTGGAGCAGTACTTC
CASSLEVTSPLEQYF
>11|NA|NA|TRBJ2-5|TRBV18
TGTGCCAGCTCAGCCCAAGAGACCCAGTACTTC
CASSAQETQYF
>18|NA|NA|TRBJ1-1|TRBV7-8
TGTGCCAGCAGCTTACGGAGTCCGGGACACCCGATGAACACTGAAGCTTTCTTT
CASSLRSPGHPMNTEAFF
>15|NA|TRBD1|TRBJ1-2|TRBV28
TGTGCCAGCAGTATAACAGGGGGTGCTAACTATGGCTACACCTTC
CASSITGGANYGYTF
>14|NA|TRBD1|TRBJ1-2|TRBV5-1
TGCGCCAGCAGCTTTGGGACAGGGGGCGATGGCTACACCTTC
CASSFGTGGDGYTF
>16|NA|NA|TRBJ2-3|TRBV9
TGTGCCAGCAGCCCCTGGTTGGGGGGCCGCACAGATACGCAGTATTTT
CASSPWLGGRTDTQYF
>14|few|NA|TRBJ1-2|TRBV4-1
TGCGCCAGCAGCCAACGGGACCGTCGTTATGGCTACACCTTC
CASSQRDRRYGYTF
>14|few|NA|TRBJ1-1|TRBV7-3
TGTGCCAGCAGCTTAAATGGGCAGTGGGGGGAAGCTTTCTTT
CASSLNGQWGEAFF
>16|once|NA|TRBJ2-2|TRBV7-8
TGTGCCAGCAGCTTAACCGGGACTCTGAACACCGGGGAGCTGTTTTTT
CASSLTGTLNTGELFF
>15|NA|NA|TRBJ1-2|TRBV15
TGTGCCACCAGCAGCCCCAGGGCAGGGTACGATGGCTACACCTTC
CATSSPRAGYDGYTF
>15|few|TRBD1|TRBJ1-6|TRBV13
TGTGCCAGCAGCTTAGATAGGGGGCGCGTCGCACCCCTCCACTTT
CASSLDRGRVAPLHF
>15|NA|NA|TRBJ2-7|TRBV5-5
TGTGCCAGCAGAGCCCTTCTGCGGGGTTCCTACGAGCAGTACTTC
CASRALLRGSYEQYF
>13|once|NA|TRBJ2-5|TRBV19
TGTGCCAGTAGTATAGGGCAAGAAGAGACCCAGTACTTC
CASSIGQEETQYF
>15|NA|TRBD1|TRBJ1-6|TRBV11-2
TGTGCCAGCAGCCCCAGGACAGGGATAAATTCACCCCTCCACTTT
CASSPRTGINSPLHF
>14|NA|NA|TRBJ1-2|TRBV7-8
TGTGCCAGCAGCTTAGAGGGCAACATATATGGCTACACCTTC
CASSLEGNIYGYTF
>13|NA|TRBD1|TRBJ1-5|TRBV10-3
TGTGCCATCAGTGGGACAGGGGATCAGCCCCAGCATTTT
CAISGTGDQPQHF
>14|NA|NA|TRBJ2-3|TRBV19
TGTGCCAGTAGTATAGGGACGGGGGCAGATACGCAGTATTTT
CASSIGTGADTQYF
>14|once|NA|TRBJ2-5|TRBV7-8
TGTGCCAGCAGACCGAGGGGGCGCGGGGTGACCCAGTACTTC
CASRPRGRGVTQYF
>14|NA|NA|TRBJ1-3|TRBV5-4
TGTGCCAGCAGTTCCCCCGACTCTGGAAACACCATATATTTT
CASSSPDSGNTIYF
>15|NA|TRBD2|TRBJ2-1|TRBV15
TGTGCCACCAGCCCATGGGCTAGCGGGGAGCCTGGGCAGTTCTTC
CATSPWASGEPGQFF
>13|NA|NA|TRBJ2-1|TRBV7-6
TGTGCCAGCAGCTCTTCCGGGGGCAATGAGCAGTTCTTC
CASSSSGGNEQFF
>16|NA|NA|TRBJ2-4|TRBV19
TGTGCCAGTAGTATCTTGGGGGAAGGTGCCAAAAACATTCAGTACTTC
CASSILGEGAKNIQYF
>13|NA|NA|TRBJ1-2|TRBV7-2
TGTGCCAGCAGCTTGTCGGGGATCTCTGGCTACACCTTC
CASSLSGISGYTF
>12|NA|NA|TRBJ2-7|TRBV30
TGTGCCTGGGGCCGGGACAACTACGAGCAGTACTTC
CAWGRDNYEQYF
>15|NA|NA|TRBJ2-7|TRBV19
TGTGCCAGTAGTATGATCGCTAGCGTTTCCTACGAGCAGTACTTC
CASSMIASVSYEQYF
>14|NA|NA|TRBJ2-3|TRBV5-1
TGCGCCAGCAGCTTGGGAGGGGGGGCAGATACGCAGTATTTT
CASSLGGGADTQYF
>16|NA|TRBD2|TRBJ2-5|TRBV28
TGTGCCAGCAGTTCCCGGACTAGCGGGAGGAGAGAGACCCAGTACTTC
CASSSRTSGRRETQYF